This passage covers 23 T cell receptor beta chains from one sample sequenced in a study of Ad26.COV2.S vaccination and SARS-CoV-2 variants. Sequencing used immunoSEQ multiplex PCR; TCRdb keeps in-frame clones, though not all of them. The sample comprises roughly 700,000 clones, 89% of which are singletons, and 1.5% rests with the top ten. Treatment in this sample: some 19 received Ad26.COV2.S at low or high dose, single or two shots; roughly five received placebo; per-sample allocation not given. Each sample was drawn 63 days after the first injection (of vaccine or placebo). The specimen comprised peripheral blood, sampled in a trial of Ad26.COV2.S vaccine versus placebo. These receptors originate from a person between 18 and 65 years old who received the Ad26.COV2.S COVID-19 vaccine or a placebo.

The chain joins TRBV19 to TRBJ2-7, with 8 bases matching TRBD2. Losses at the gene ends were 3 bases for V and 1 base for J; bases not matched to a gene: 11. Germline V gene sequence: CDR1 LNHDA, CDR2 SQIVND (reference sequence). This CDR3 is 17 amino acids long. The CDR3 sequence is CASSIFPSGGGSYEQYF. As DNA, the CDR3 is TGTGCCAGTAGTATTTTCCCCTCGGGGGGGGGATCCTACGAGCAGTACTTC.

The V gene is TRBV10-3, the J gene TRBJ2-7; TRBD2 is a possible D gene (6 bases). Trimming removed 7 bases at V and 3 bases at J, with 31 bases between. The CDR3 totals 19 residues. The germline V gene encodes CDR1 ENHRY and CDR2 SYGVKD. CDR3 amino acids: CAITAFGTGRRPEDYEQYF. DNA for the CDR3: TGTGCCATCACGGCCTTCGGGACTGGGCGGCGGCCCGAGGACTACGAGCAGTACTTC.

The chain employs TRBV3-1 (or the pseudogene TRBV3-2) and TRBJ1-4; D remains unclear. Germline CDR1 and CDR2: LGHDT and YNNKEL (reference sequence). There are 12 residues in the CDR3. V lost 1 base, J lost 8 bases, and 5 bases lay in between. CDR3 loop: CASSQVGEKLFF. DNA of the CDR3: TGTGCCAGCAGCCAAGTTGGCGAAAAACTGTTTTTT.

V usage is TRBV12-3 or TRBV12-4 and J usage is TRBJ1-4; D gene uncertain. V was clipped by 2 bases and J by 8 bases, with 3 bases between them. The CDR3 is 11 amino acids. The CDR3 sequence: CASSLMEKLFF. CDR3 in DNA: TGTGCCAGCAGTTTAATGGAAAAACTGTTTTTT.

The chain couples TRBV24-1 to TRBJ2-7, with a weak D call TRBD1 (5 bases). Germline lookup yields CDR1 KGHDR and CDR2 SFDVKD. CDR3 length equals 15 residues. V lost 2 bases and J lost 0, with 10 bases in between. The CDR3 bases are TGTGCCACCAGTGATTCTACAGGCAGCTCCTACGAGCAGTACTTC. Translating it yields CATSDSTGSSYEQYF.

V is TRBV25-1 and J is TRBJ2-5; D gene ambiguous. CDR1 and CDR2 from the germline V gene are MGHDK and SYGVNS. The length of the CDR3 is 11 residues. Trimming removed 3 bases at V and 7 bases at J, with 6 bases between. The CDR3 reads CASSDWRTQYF. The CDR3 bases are TGTGCCAGCAGTGATTGGAGGACCCAGTACTTC.

This CDR3 reads CASGLLEYGYTF. CDR3 DNA: TGTGCCAGCGGTCTACTGGAATATGGCTACACCTTC. The chain is built from TRBV25-1 and TRBJ1-2; D uncertain. The ends were cut back, 8 bases at V and 5 bases at J, with 12 bases in the middle. This CDR3 region has 12 residues. Germline CDR1 reads MGHDK; CDR2 reads SYGVNS.

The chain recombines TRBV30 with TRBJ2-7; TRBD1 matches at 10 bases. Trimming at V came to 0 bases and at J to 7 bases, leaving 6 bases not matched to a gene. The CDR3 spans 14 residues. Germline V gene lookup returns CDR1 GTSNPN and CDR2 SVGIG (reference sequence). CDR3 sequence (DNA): TGTGCCTGGAGTGTACAGACAGGGGGCGGGGAGCAGTACTTC. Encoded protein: CAWSVQTGGGEQYF.

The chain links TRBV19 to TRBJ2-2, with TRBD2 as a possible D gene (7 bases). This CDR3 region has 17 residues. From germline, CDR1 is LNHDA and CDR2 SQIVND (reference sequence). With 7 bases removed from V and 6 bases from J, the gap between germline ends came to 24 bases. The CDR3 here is CASTSYGARGASGELFF. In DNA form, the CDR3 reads TGTGCCAGTACCTCCTATGGGGCCCGGGGGGCCTCCGGGGAGCTGTTTTTT. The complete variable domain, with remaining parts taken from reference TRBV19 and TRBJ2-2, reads DGGITQSPKYLFRKEGQNVTLSCEQNLNHDAMYWYRQDPGQGLRLIYYSQIVNDFQKGDIAEGYSVSREKKESFPLTVTSAQKNPTAFYLCASTSYGARGASGELFFGEGSRLTVL.

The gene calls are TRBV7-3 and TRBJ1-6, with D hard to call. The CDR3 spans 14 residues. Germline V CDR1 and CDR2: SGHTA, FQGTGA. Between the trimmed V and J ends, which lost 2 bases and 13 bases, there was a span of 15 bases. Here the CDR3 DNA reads TGTGCCAGCAGCTTAGAGGGCGACCTAGTGCCCCTCCACTTT. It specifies CASSLEGDLVPLHF.

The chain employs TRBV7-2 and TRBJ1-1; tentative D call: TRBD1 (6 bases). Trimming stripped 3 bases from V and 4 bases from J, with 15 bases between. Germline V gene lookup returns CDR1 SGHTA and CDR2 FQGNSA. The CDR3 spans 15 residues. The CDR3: CASSFGQGSGTEAFF. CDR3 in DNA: TGTGCCAGCAGCTTCGGTCAGGGGTCGGGCACTGAAGCTTTCTTT.

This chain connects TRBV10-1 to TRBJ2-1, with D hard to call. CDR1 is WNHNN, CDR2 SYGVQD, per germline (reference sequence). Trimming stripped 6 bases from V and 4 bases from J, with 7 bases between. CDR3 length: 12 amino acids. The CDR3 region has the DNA TGCGCCAGCAGATCACCTTACAATGAGCAGTTCTTC. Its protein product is CASRSPYNEQFF.

CDR3 residues: CASSTFSGRSEQFF. CDR3 nucleotides: TGTGCCAGTAGTACCTTTAGCGGCAGGAGTGAGCAGTTCTTC. The rearrangement links TRBV19 to TRBJ2-1; D perhaps matches TRBD2 (6 bases). Germline V gene sequence: CDR1 LNHDA, CDR2 SQIVND (reference sequence). The CDR3 sequence is 14 residues long. Trimming cost V 4 bases and J 9 bases, with 16 bases left between them.

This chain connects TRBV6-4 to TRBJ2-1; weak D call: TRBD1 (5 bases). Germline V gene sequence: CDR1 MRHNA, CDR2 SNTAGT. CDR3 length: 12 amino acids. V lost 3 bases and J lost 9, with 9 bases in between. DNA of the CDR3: TGTGCCAGCAGTGAATCAGGGCTTGAGCAGTTCTTC. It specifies CASSESGLEQFF.

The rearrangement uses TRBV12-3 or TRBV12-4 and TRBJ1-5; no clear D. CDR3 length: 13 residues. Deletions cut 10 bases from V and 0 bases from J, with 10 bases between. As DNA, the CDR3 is TGTGCCACCCGAGGCTTTAGCAATCAGCCCCAGCATTTT. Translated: CATRGFSNQPQHF.

CDR3 sequence (DNA): TGTGCCAGCGGAGGGACTAGCGGTTTTAACACCGGGGAGCTGTTTTTT. This gives the protein CASGGTSGFNTGELFF. The rearrangement uses TRBV4-2 and TRBJ2-2; the match to TRBD2 covers 11 bases. CDR1 and CDR2 (germline): LGHNA, YNFKEQ. Trimming took 8 bases from V and 2 from J; bases not matched to a gene: 7. This CDR3 is built from 16 residues.

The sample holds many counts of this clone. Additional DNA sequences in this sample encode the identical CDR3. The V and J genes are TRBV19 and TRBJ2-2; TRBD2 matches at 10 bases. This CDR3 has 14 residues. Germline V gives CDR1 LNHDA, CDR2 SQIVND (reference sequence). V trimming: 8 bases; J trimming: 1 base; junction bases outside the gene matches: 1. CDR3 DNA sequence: TGTGCCAGTGTAGCGGGGGGGAACACCGGGGAGCTGTTTTTT. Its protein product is CASVAGGNTGELFF.

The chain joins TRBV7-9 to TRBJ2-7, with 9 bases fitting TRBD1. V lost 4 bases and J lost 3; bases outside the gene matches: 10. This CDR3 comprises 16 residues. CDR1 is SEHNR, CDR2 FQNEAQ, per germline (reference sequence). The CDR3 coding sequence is TGTGCCAGCAGCTCACCGCTTGGACAGGGGTACTACGAGCAGTACTTC. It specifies CASSSPLGQGYYEQYF.

The CDR3 DNA reads as TGTGCCAGCAAGAGCGGGGGGGGCACCGGGGAGCTGTTTTTT. Its translation: CASKSGGGTGELFF. The rearrangement links TRBV6-5 to TRBJ2-2; 10 nucleotides match TRBD2. V shed 7 bases and J 4 bases; nucleotides not matched to a gene: 3. This CDR3 is built from 14 residues. CDR1 is MNHEY, CDR2 SVGAGI, per germline.

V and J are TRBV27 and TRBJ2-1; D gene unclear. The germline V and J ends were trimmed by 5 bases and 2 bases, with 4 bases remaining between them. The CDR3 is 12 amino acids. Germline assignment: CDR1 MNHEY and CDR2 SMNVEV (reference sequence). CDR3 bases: TGTGCCAGCAGTCGGCCCTACAATGAGCAGTTCTTC. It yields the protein CASSRPYNEQFF.

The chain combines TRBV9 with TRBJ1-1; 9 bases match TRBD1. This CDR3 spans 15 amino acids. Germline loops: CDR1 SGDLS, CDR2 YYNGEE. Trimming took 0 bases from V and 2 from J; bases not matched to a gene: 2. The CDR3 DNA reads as TGTGCCAGCAGCGTAGGGACAGGGGTAAACACTGAAGCTTTCTTT. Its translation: CASSVGTGVNTEAFF.

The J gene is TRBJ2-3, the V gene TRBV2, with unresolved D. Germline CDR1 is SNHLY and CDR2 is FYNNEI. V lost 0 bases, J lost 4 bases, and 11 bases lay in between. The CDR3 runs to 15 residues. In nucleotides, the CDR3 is TGTGCCAGCAGTGAAGCGCTTGTGAGCGCAGATACGCAGTATTTT. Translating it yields CASSEALVSADTQYF.

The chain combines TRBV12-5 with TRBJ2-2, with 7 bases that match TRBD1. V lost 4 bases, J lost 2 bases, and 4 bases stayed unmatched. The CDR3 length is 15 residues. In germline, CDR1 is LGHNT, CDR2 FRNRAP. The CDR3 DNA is TGTGCTAGTGGTTCCGGGGACAGAAACACCGGGGAGCTGTTTTTT. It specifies CASGSGDRNTGELFF.